The rows below give T cell receptor beta chains drawn from one sample of a study of blood T cell repertoires in COVID-19. Profiled with immunoSEQ multiplex PCR; TCRdb holds only in-frame clones, not every one. The sample includes roughly 290,000 clones, about 86% of them seen just once. Sequenced input: peripheral blood. The receptors originated from a young woman who had recovered from COVID-19. Each CDR3 is given with its conserved first and last residue. The D gene is left open where the match is weak. Some rows mark clone size as missing; the rest say once, few, many or name a class of expanded clone.

d_call: -; v_call: TRBV6-5; clone_size: -; j_call: TRBJ2-3; cdr3_nt: TGTGCCAGCACCAGACGAGTGGGCAGGGCAGATACGCAGTATTTT; cdr3_aa: CASTRRVGRADTQYF
d_call: -; v_call: TRBV19; clone_size: few; j_call: TRBJ1-5; cdr3_nt: -; cdr3_aa: CASTSGQGISNQPQHF
d_call: -; v_call: TRBV6-6; clone_size: -; j_call: TRBJ1-2; cdr3_nt: TGTGCCAGCAGTTTAGGACAGAACTATGGCTACACCTTC; cdr3_aa: CASSLGQNYGYTF
d_call: -; v_call: TRBV21-1; clone_size: once; j_call: TRBJ2-7; cdr3_nt: TGTGCCAGCATGACGCCAAGACACGACGAGCAGTACTTC; cdr3_aa: CASMTPRHDEQYF
d_call: -; v_call: TRBV4-1; clone_size: -; j_call: TRBJ2-1; cdr3_nt: TGCGCCAGCCGCCAGGAGAGCGGGCTCTACAATGAGCAGTTCTTC; cdr3_aa: CASRQESGLYNEQFF
d_call: -; v_call: TRBV5-4; clone_size: -; j_call: TRBJ2-7; cdr3_nt: TGTGCCAGCAGCTTGTCTATAACCGCTCGGGGGGAGCAGTACTTC; cdr3_aa: CASSLSITARGEQYF
d_call: -; v_call: TRBV3-1/TRBV3-2; clone_size: -; j_call: TRBJ2-6; cdr3_nt: TGTGCCAGCAGCCAACAACGGACAGCCTCTGGGGCCAACGTCCTGACTTTC; cdr3_aa: CASSQQRTASGANVLTF
d_call: TRBD2; v_call: TRBV11-2; clone_size: once; j_call: TRBJ2-3; cdr3_nt: TGTGCCAGCAGCTCCCGGGGAGCGGGAACAGATACGCAGTATTTT; cdr3_aa: CASSSRGAGTDTQYF
d_call: TRBD1; v_call: TRBV5-1; clone_size: -; j_call: TRBJ1-6; cdr3_nt: TGCGCCAGCAGCGCAGCCGGGACAGGTGGTTCACCCCTCCACTTT; cdr3_aa: CASSAAGTGGSPLHF
d_call: TRBD1; v_call: TRBV5-6; clone_size: few; j_call: TRBJ2-7; cdr3_nt: TGTGCCAGCAGCTTGGAAGGGACAGGGACCTACGAGCAGTACTTC; cdr3_aa: CASSLEGTGTYEQYF
d_call: -; v_call: TRBV29-1; clone_size: -; j_call: TRBJ2-7; cdr3_nt: TGCAGCGTTCAGAGAGGGCCGTACGAGCAGTACTTC; cdr3_aa: CSVQRGPYEQYF
d_call: -; v_call: TRBV5-6; clone_size: many; j_call: TRBJ2-7; cdr3_nt: TGTGCCAGCAGCTCCCGGGACTCGGAGTACTTC; cdr3_aa: CASSSRDSEYF
d_call: -; v_call: TRBV27; clone_size: once; j_call: TRBJ1-2; cdr3_nt: TGTGCCAGCAGTTCCTCAGGGGATAACTATGGCTACACCTTC; cdr3_aa: CASSSSGDNYGYTF
d_call: TRBD1; v_call: TRBV27; clone_size: few; j_call: TRBJ1-2; cdr3_nt: TGTGCCAGCAGAGGGGACAGGGTAGGTGGCTACACCTTC; cdr3_aa: CASRGDRVGGYTF
d_call: -; v_call: TRBV30; clone_size: -; j_call: TRBJ2-5; cdr3_nt: TGTGCCTGGAGTCCAGGCGGGGAGACCCAGTACTTC; cdr3_aa: CAWSPGGETQYF
d_call: -; v_call: TRBV19; clone_size: -; j_call: TRBJ2-3; cdr3_nt: TGTGCCAAACCGGGACAACTAAGCACAGATACGCAGTATTTT; cdr3_aa: CAKPGQLSTDTQYF
d_call: -; v_call: TRBV2; clone_size: once; j_call: TRBJ2-5; cdr3_nt: TGTGCCAGCTCGACTGAACAAGAGACCCAGTACTTC; cdr3_aa: CASSTEQETQYF
d_call: -; v_call: TRBV6-5; clone_size: few; j_call: TRBJ1-3; cdr3_nt: TGTGCCAGCAGGAACCAGGGTAGTGGAAACACCATATATTTT; cdr3_aa: CASRNQGSGNTIYF
d_call: -; v_call: TRBV19; clone_size: -; j_call: TRBJ1-2; cdr3_nt: TGTGCCAGTATTCCCGGGGACACCTTC; cdr3_aa: CASIPGDTF
d_call: -; v_call: TRBV29-1; clone_size: few; j_call: TRBJ2-7; cdr3_nt: TGCAGCGTTGGGACAGCACGATCAACCTACGAGCAGTACTTC; cdr3_aa: CSVGTARSTYEQYF
d_call: TRBD1; v_call: TRBV7-9; clone_size: -; j_call: TRBJ1-5; cdr3_nt: TGTGCCAGCAGCTTCGGGGACAGGGGTAGCAATCAGCCCCAGCATTTT; cdr3_aa: CASSFGDRGSNQPQHF
d_call: TRBD1; v_call: TRBV5-1; clone_size: -; j_call: TRBJ2-2; cdr3_nt: TGCGCCAGCAGCCCCAGGGGGCTCGGCACCGGGGAGCTGTTTTTT; cdr3_aa: CASSPRGLGTGELFF
d_call: -; v_call: TRBV20-1; clone_size: -; j_call: TRBJ2-3; cdr3_nt: TGCAGTGCTAGTGGGGGAGCCACCGCAGATACGCAGTATTTT; cdr3_aa: CSASGGATADTQYF
d_call: -; v_call: TRBV28; clone_size: -; j_call: TRBJ2-7; cdr3_nt: TGTGCCAGTCGGCAGGGGACGAGGGACTCCTACGAGCAGTACTTC; cdr3_aa: CASRQGTRDSYEQYF
d_call: TRBD2; v_call: TRBV3-1/TRBV3-2; clone_size: -; j_call: TRBJ2-1; cdr3_nt: TGTGCCAGCAGTGGCGGGACTAGCAGCGATGAGCAGTTCTTC; cdr3_aa: CASSGGTSSDEQFF
d_call: -; v_call: TRBV5-6; clone_size: -; j_call: TRBJ2-1; cdr3_nt: TGTGCCAGCAGCTTGTGGTCAGGGGTTTTACATGAGCAGTTCTTC; cdr3_aa: CASSLWSGVLHEQFF
d_call: -; v_call: TRBV12-3/TRBV12-4; clone_size: -; j_call: TRBJ2-5; cdr3_nt: TGTGCCAGCAGGTTAGGACAGACAGAGACCCAGTACTTC; cdr3_aa: CASRLGQTETQYF
d_call: TRBD2; v_call: TRBV3-1/TRBV3-2; clone_size: -; j_call: TRBJ2-3; cdr3_nt: TGTGCCAGCAGCCAATTTCGGGGGGGCCGGAGCACAGATACGCAGTATTTT; cdr3_aa: CASSQFRGGRSTDTQYF
d_call: -; v_call: TRBV5-4; clone_size: once; j_call: TRBJ1-1; cdr3_nt: TGTGCCAGCAGCCCTGAAAGTCGGGTTGAAGCTTTCTTT; cdr3_aa: CASSPESRVEAFF
d_call: TRBD1; v_call: TRBV7-9; clone_size: -; j_call: TRBJ1-1; cdr3_nt: TGTGCCAGCAGCTTAGACTCAACAGGGGACACTGAAGCTTTCTTT; cdr3_aa: CASSLDSTGDTEAFF
d_call: TRBD1; v_call: TRBV7-9; clone_size: once; j_call: TRBJ1-1; cdr3_nt: TGTGCCAGCAGCTGGGTGAACAGGGGAGTTGAAGCTTTCTTT; cdr3_aa: CASSWVNRGVEAFF
d_call: -; v_call: TRBV6-5; clone_size: -; j_call: TRBJ2-1; cdr3_nt: TGTGCCAGCAGTTACACTTTGCGGAGCTCCTACAATGAGCAGTTCTTC; cdr3_aa: CASSYTLRSSYNEQFF
d_call: -; v_call: TRBV7-9; clone_size: few; j_call: TRBJ1-1; cdr3_nt: TGTGCCAGCAGCTTGGGAGGGGCGAACACTGAAGCTTTCTTT; cdr3_aa: CASSLGGANTEAFF
d_call: -; v_call: TRBV6-5; clone_size: -; j_call: TRBJ1-5; cdr3_nt: TGTGCCAGCAGCCTCTCCGATAGACAGCCCCAGCATTTT; cdr3_aa: CASSLSDRQPQHF
d_call: TRBD2; v_call: TRBV3-1/TRBV3-2; clone_size: -; j_call: TRBJ2-3; cdr3_nt: TGTGCCAGCAGCCGGACTAGCGGGTCTAGGACGCAGTATTTT; cdr3_aa: CASSRTSGSRTQYF
d_call: TRBD1; v_call: TRBV18; clone_size: -; j_call: TRBJ1-1; cdr3_nt: TGTGCCAGCTCACCGGGACAGGGCTACACTGAAGCTTTCTTT; cdr3_aa: CASSPGQGYTEAFF
d_call: -; v_call: TRBV12-3/TRBV12-4; clone_size: -; j_call: TRBJ2-2; cdr3_nt: TGTGCCAGCAGATTCGGTACGACAGAGCTGTTTTTT; cdr3_aa: CASRFGTTELFF
d_call: TRBD1; v_call: TRBV5-6; clone_size: -; j_call: TRBJ2-2; cdr3_nt: TGTGCCAGCAGCTGGGGGACAGCCACCGGGGAGCTGTTTTTT; cdr3_aa: CASSWGTATGELFF
d_call: -; v_call: TRBV4-2; clone_size: -; j_call: TRBJ1-6; cdr3_nt: TGTGCCAGCAGCCCTGGGGCAGGGTTACCCCTCCACTTT; cdr3_aa: CASSPGAGLPLHF
d_call: -; v_call: TRBV5-6; clone_size: -; j_call: TRBJ1-2; cdr3_nt: TGTGCCAGCAGCTTGGTGGGGCAGGGTCGCGACTATGGCTACACCTTC; cdr3_aa: CASSLVGQGRDYGYTF
d_call: TRBD1; v_call: TRBV30; clone_size: -; j_call: TRBJ2-1; cdr3_nt: TGTGCCTGGAGTGTGCCCGGGACAGGGGGCAATGAGCAGTTCTTC; cdr3_aa: CAWSVPGTGGNEQFF
d_call: TRBD1; v_call: TRBV28; clone_size: -; j_call: TRBJ1-1; cdr3_nt: TGTGCCAGCAGAACTACCTCCGGGACAGGGGGCAGGAAGGACACTGAAGCTTTCTTT; cdr3_aa: CASRTTSGTGGRKDTEAFF
d_call: TRBD2; v_call: TRBV28; clone_size: -; j_call: TRBJ2-1; cdr3_nt: TGTGCCAGCAGCTACTCTACCGGGACTAGATCATACAATGAGCAGTTCTTC; cdr3_aa: CASSYSTGTRSYNEQFF
d_call: -; v_call: TRBV29-1; clone_size: -; j_call: TRBJ2-7; cdr3_nt: TGCAGCGTTGAGGGGACACGAACCTACGAGCAGTACTTC; cdr3_aa: CSVEGTRTYEQYF
d_call: -; v_call: TRBV12-5; clone_size: -; j_call: TRBJ1-6; cdr3_nt: TGTGCTAGTGGTTTGCTAACAGGGTATGGTTCACCCCTCCACTTT; cdr3_aa: CASGLLTGYGSPLHF
d_call: TRBD2; v_call: TRBV6-5; clone_size: -; j_call: TRBJ2-3; cdr3_nt: TGTGCCACGGGAACCAGCGGGGGTTTAGATACGCAGTATTTT; cdr3_aa: CATGTSGGLDTQYF
d_call: -; v_call: TRBV12-3/TRBV12-4; clone_size: -; j_call: TRBJ2-5; cdr3_nt: TGTGCCAGCAGTTTAGATCCCGGTGAGACCCAGTACTTC; cdr3_aa: CASSLDPGETQYF
d_call: -; v_call: TRBV5-6; clone_size: -; j_call: TRBJ2-5; cdr3_nt: TGTGCCAGCAGCTTCGGGAAGGAGACCCAGTACTTC; cdr3_aa: CASSFGKETQYF
d_call: -; v_call: TRBV21-1; clone_size: -; j_call: TRBJ1-5; cdr3_nt: TGTGCCAGCAGCAAAAGGGGACTGACAGGGGGTACTCAGCCCCAGCATTTT; cdr3_aa: CASSKRGLTGGTQPQHF
d_call: TRBD2; v_call: TRBV4-1; clone_size: -; j_call: TRBJ2-2; cdr3_nt: TGCGCCAGCAGCCCCCGGGTAGCGGGGGGGAACACCGGGGAGCTGTTTTTT; cdr3_aa: CASSPRVAGGNTGELFF
d_call: -; v_call: TRBV2; clone_size: -; j_call: TRBJ1-1; cdr3_nt: TGTGCCAGCATTGGGGACTACATGAACACTGAAGCTTTCTTT; cdr3_aa: CASIGDYMNTEAFF
d_call: -; v_call: TRBV5-4; clone_size: -; j_call: TRBJ1-3; cdr3_nt: TGTGCCAGCAGCCCCCAGGTCGGCTCTGGAAACACCATATATTTT; cdr3_aa: CASSPQVGSGNTIYF
d_call: -; v_call: TRBV12-3/TRBV12-4; clone_size: -; j_call: TRBJ1-2; cdr3_nt: TGTGCCAGCAGTTTAGGAGGGCTTGGCTACACCTTC; cdr3_aa: CASSLGGLGYTF